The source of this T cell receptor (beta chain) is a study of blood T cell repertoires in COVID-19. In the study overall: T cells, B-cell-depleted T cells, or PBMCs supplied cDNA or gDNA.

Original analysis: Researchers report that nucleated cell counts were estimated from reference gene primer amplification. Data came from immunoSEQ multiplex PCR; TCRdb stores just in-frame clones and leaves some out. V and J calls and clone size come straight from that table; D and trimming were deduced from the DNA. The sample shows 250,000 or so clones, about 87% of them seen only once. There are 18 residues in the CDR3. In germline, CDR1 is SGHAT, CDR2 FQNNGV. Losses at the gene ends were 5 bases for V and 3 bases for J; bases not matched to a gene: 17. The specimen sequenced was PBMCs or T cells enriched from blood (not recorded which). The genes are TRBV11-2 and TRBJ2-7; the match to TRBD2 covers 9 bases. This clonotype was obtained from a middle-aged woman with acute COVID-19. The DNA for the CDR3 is TGTGCCAGCAGCCTATCAGGATCCCGACTAGCGGAAGACTACGAGCAGTACTTC. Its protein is CASSLSGSRLAEDYEQYF.